Sequencing of this TCR beta chain was carried out in a study of T cells after yellow fever vaccination. Background on the study: Fractions containing few cells were prepared with SMART-Seq v4 Ultra Low Input. General study points: Bulk-population clonotypes that are abundant could appear as contaminants in FACS-sorted repertoires. Weaker in magnitude, the secondary response showed a faster peak on day 5 versus 15. Most clones from primary vaccination resurfaced after the booster (roughly 96% CD4, approximately 88% CD8).

TCRdb itself ran the 5' RACE reads through MiXCR, one entry per CDR3 protein. The table lists tens of thousands of distinct CDR3 sequences, 7% to 9% of them singletons. Only a few counts were recorded for this clonotype. No antigen is known for it. The CDR3 contains 14 residues. This chain connects TRBV21-1 to TRBJ2-7; TRBD1 reflects the table's D call only, with no check against the DNA. TRBV21-1 constitutes a pseudogene. The source material was CD8+ T cells sorted from PBMCs, sampled less than 18 days after the first yellow fever vaccination. The TCR originated in a man aged 18 to 29 who received the YFV17D yellow fever vaccine. CDR3 DNA sequence: TGTGCCAGCAGCCCAAAGACAGGGGTCTACGAGCAGTACTTC. Translation gives CASSPKTGVYEQYF.